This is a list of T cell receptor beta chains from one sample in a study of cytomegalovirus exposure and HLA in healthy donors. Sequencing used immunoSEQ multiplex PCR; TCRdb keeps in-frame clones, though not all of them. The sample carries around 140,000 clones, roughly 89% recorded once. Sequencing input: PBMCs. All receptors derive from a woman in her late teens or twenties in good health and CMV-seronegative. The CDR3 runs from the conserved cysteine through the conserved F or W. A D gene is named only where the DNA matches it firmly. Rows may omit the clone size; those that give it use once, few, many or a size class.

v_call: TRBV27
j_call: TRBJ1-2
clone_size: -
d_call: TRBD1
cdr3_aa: CASSQRGWTGSHGFQPPNYGYTF
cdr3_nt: TGTGCCAGCAGTCAAAGGGGCTGGACAGGATCCCACGGCTTTCAACCCCCTAACTATGGCTACACCTTC

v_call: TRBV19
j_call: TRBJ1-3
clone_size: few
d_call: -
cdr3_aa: CASSRGGDTIYF
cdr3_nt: TGTGCCAGTAGCCGAGGGGGGGACACCATATATTTT

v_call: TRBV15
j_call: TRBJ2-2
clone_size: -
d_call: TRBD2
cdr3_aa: CATSSAVGHERGNGELFF
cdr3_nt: TGTGCCACCAGCAGCGCCGTGGGGCATGAGCGGGGGAACGGGGAGCTGTTTTTT

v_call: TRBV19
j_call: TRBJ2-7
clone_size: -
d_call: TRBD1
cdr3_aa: CASRRTGERSYEQYF
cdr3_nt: TGTGCCAGTAGGAGGACAGGGGAGCGTTCCTACGAGCAGTACTTC

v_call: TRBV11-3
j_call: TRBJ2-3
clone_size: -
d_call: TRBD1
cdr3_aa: CASSLDPRNRGKDTQYF
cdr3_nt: TGTGCCAGCAGCTTAGATCCCCGAAACAGGGGGAAAGATACGCAGTATTTT

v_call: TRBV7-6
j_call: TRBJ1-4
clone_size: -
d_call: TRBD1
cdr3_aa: CASSLSPSGQINEKLFF
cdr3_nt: TGTGCCAGCAGCTTATCCCCCTCGGGACAGATAAATGAAAAACTGTTTTTT

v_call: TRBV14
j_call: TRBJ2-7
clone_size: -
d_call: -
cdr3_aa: CASSPRTALYEQYF
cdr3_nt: TGTGCCAGCAGCCCCCGGACAGCTCTCTACGAGCAGTACTTC

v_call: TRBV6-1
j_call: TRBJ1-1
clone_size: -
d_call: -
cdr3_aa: CASSVRDTEAFF
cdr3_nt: TGTGCCAGCAGTGTTCGGGACACTGAAGCTTTCTTT

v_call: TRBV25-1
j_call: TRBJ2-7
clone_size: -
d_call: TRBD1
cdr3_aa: CASRRGQGSYEQYF
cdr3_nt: TGTGCCAGCAGGCGGGGACAGGGATCCTACGAGCAGTACTTC

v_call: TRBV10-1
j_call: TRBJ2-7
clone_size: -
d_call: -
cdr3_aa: CASSVSKSKSSYEQYF
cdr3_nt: TGCGCCAGCAGTGTAAGCAAGTCAAAATCCTCCTACGAGCAGTACTTC

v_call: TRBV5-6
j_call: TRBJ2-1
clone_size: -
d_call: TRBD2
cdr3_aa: CASSPTASGGASYNEQFF
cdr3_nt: TGTGCCAGCAGCCCGACGGCTAGCGGGGGGGCCTCCTACAATGAGCAGTTCTTC

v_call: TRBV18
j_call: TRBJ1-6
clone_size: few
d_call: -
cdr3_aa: CASSPGAGSPLHF
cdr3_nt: TGTGCCAGCTCACCGGGGGCAGGGAGCCCCCTCCACTTT

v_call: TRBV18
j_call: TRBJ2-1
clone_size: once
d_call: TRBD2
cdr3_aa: CASSPRPGLAASNEQFF
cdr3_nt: TGTGCCAGCTCACCGCGTCCGGGACTAGCGGCCTCCAATGAGCAGTTCTTC

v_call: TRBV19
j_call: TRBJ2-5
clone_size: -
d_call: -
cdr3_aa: CASSSRTDFQETQYF
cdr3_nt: TGTGCCAGTAGTTCCCGGACGGACTTCCAAGAGACCCAGTACTTC

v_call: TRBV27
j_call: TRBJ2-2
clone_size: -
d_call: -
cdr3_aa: CASSLGDLNTGELFF
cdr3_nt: TGTGCCAGCAGTTTAGGGGACTTGAACACCGGGGAGCTGTTTTTT

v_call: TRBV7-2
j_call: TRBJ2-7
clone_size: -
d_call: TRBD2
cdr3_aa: CASSFFLAGGSSYEQYF
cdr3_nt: TGTGCCAGCAGCTTTTTTCTAGCGGGGGGGAGCTCCTACGAGCAGTACTTC

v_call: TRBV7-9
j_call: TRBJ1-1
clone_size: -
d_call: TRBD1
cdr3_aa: CASSSRQGMNTEAFF
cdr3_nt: TGTGCCAGCAGCTCCAGACAGGGAATGAACACTGAAGCTTTCTTT

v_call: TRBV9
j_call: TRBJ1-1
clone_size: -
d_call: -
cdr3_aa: CASSARGGLLGTEAFF
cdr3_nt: TGTGCCAGCAGCGCCCGGGGGGGTTTGTTGGGCACTGAAGCTTTCTTT

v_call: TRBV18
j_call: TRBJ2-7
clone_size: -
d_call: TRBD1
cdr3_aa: CASSPSGTGGDEQYF
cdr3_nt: TGTGCCAGCTCACCCTCCGGGACAGGGGGCGACGAGCAGTACTTC

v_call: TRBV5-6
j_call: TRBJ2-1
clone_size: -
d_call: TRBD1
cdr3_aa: CASSWDRVNEQFF
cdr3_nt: TGTGCCAGCAGCTGGGACAGGGTAAATGAGCAGTTCTTC

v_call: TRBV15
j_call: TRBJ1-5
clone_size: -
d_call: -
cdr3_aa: CATREPQHF
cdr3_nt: TGTGCCACCCGGGAGCCCCAGCATTTT

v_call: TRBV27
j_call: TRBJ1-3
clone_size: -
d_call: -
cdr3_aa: CASSLGTAGNTIYF
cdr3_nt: TGTGCCAGCAGTTTAGGCACAGCTGGAAACACCATATATTTT

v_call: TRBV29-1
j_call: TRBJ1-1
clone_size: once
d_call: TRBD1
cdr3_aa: CSVTTGAMNTEAFF
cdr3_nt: TGCAGCGTTACGACAGGGGCTATGAACACTGAAGCTTTCTTT

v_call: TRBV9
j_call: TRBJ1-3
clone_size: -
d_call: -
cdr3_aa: CASSVWAGDTIYF
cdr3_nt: TGTGCCAGCAGCGTGTGGGCCGGGGACACCATATATTTT

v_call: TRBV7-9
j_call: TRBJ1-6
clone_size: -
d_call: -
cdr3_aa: CASSSQGPRSPLHF
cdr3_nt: TGTGCCAGCAGCTCCCAGGGTCCGCGGTCACCCCTCCACTTT

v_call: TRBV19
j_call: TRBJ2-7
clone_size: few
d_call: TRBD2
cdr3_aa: CASSYTSESSYEQYF
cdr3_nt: TGTGCCAGTAGTTATACTAGCGAGAGCTCCTACGAGCAGTACTTC

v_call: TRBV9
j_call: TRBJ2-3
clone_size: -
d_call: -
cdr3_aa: CASSVGPFGVGTDTQYF
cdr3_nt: TGTGCCAGCAGCGTAGGGCCCTTCGGGGTTGGTACAGATACGCAGTATTTT

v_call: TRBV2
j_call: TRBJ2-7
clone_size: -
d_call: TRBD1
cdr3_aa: CASSEGTGVSEQYF
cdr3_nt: TGTGCCAGCAGTGAGGGGACAGGGGTTAGCGAGCAGTACTTC

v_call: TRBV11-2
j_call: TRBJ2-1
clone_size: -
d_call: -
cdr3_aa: CASSSWRQDNEQFF
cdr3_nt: TGTGCCAGCAGCTCGTGGCGACAGGACAATGAGCAGTTCTTC

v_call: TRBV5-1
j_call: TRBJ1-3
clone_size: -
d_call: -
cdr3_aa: CASSLDRAGNTIYF
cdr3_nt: TGCGCCAGCAGCTTGGACAGGGCTGGAAACACCATATATTTT

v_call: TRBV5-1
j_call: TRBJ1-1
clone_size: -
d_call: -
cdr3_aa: CASSSSGFGQANTEAFF
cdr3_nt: TGCGCCAGCAGCTCCTCAGGTTTCGGCCAGGCGAACACTGAAGCTTTCTTT

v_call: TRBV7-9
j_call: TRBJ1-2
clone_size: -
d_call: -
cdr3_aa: CASSAPLELDGYTF
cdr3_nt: TGTGCCAGCAGCGCCCCCTTAGAACTTGATGGCTACACCTTC

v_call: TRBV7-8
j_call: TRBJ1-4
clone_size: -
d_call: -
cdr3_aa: CASSLWHKASEKLFF
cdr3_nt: TGTGCCAGCAGCTTATGGCATAAAGCGAGTGAAAAACTGTTTTTT

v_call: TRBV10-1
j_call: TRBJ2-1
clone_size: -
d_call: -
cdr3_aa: CASSEDSAGRYNEQFF
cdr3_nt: TGCGCCAGCAGTGAGGATTCGGCGGGCCGTTACAATGAGCAGTTCTTC

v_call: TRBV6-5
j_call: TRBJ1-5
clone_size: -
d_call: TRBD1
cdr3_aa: CASSLTGTGFNQPQHF
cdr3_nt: TGTGCCAGCAGTTTAACCGGGACAGGGTTCAATCAGCCCCAGCATTTT

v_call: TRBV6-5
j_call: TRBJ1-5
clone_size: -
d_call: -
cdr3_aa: CASSYSSYSNQPQHF
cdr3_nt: TGTGCCAGCAGTTACTCCAGTTATAGCAATCAGCCCCAGCATTTT

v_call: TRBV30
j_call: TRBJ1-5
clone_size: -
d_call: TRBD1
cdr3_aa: CAWSALGGWSQNDQPQHF
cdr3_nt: TGTGCCTGGAGTGCTCTAGGGGGCTGGTCACAAAATGATCAGCCCCAGCATTTT

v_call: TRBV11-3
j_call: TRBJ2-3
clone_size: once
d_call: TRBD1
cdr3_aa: CASSSRDRDTDTQYF
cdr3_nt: TGTGCCAGCAGCTCCCGGGACAGGGACACAGATACGCAGTATTTT

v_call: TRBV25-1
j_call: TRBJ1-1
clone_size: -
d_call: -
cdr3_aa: CASSDRVGYMNTEAFF
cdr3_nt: TGTGCCAGCAGTGACAGGGTAGGGTACATGAACACTGAAGCTTTCTTT

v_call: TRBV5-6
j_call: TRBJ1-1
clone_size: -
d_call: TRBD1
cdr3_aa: CASSARQGWGTEAFF
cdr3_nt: TGTGCCAGCAGCGCCCGACAGGGATGGGGCACTGAAGCTTTCTTT

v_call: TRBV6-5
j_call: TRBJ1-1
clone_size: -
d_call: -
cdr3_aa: CASSISDGNTEAFF
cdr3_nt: TGTGCCAGCAGTATAAGCGATGGGAACACTGAAGCTTTCTTT

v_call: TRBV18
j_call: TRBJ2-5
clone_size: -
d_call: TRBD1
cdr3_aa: CASQQGNQETQYF
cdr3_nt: TGTGCCAGCCAACAGGGGAACCAAGAGACCCAGTACTTC

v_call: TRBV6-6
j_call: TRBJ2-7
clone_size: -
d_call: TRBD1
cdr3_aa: CASSGQGLYEQYF
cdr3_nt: TGTGCCAGCAGTGGACAGGGGCTCTACGAGCAGTACTTC

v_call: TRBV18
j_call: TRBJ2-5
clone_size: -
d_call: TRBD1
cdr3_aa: CASSPPDREETQYF
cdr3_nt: TGTGCCAGCTCACCACCCGACAGGGAAGAGACCCAGTACTTC

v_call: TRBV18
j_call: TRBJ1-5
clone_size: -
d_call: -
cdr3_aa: CASSSSGDQPQHF
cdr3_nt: TGTGCCAGCTCATCTTCGGGGGATCAGCCCCAGCATTTT

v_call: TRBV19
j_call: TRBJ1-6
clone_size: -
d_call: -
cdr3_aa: CASSIPTGNSPLHF
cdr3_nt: TGTGCCAGTAGTATTCCTACAGGGAATTCACCCCTCCACTTT

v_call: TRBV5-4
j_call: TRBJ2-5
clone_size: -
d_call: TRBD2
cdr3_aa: CASSLRRGGGETQYF
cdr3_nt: TGTGCCAGCAGCTTACGACGGGGGGGCGGAGAGACCCAGTACTTC

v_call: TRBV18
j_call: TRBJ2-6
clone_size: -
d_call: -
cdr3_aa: CASSPTGFGANVLTF
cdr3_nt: TGTGCCAGCTCACCGACAGGTTTTGGGGCCAACGTCCTGACTTTC

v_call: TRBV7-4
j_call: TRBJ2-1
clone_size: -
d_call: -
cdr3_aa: CASSFSRTHNEQFF
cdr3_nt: TGTGCCAGCAGCTTCTCCAGAACCCACAATGAGCAGTTCTTC

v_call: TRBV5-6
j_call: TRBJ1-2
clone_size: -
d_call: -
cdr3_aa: CASTLGGGEWGYTF
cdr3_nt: TGTGCCAGCACCCTTGGTGGCGGGGAATGGGGCTACACCTTC

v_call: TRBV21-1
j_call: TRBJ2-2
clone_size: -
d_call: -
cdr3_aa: CASNPAQEDTGELFF
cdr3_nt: TGTGCCAGCAACCCGGCCCAGGAGGACACCGGGGAGCTGTTTTTT

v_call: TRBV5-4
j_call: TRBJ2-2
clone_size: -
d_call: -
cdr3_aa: CASSSNREIGELFF
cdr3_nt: TGTGCCAGCAGCTCGAACAGGGAGATCGGGGAGCTGTTTTTT

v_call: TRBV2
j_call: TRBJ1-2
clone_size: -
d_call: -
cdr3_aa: CASSPQNYGYTF
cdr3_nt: TGTGCCAGCAGCCCTCAGAACTATGGCTACACCTTC

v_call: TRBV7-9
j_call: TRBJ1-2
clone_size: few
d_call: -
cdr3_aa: CASSPFGQASYGYTF
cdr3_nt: TGTGCCAGCAGCCCTTTCGGACAAGCGAGCTATGGCTACACCTTC

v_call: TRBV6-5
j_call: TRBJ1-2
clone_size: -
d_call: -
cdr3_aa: CASSYSNPFSYGYTF
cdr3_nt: TGTGCCAGCAGTTACTCGAACCCGTTTAGCTATGGCTACACCTTC

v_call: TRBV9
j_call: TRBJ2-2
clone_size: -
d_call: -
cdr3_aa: CASSSQGGWNTGELFF
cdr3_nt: TGTGCCAGCAGCTCGCAGGGTGGTTGGAACACCGGGGAGCTGTTTTTT

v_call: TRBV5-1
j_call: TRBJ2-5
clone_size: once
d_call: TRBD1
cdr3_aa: CASSWGTDQETQYF
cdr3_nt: TGTGCCAGCAGCTGGGGGACAGACCAAGAGACCCAGTACTTC

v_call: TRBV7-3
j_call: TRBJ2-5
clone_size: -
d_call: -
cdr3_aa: CASSPSGLNDFYF
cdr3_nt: TGTGCCAGCAGCCCAAGTGGGCTAAACGATTTCTACTTC

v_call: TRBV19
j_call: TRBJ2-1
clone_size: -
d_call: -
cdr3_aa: CASSIGAGVGYEQFF
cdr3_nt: TGTGCCAGTAGTATAGGGGCAGGGGTGGGCTATGAGCAGTTCTTC

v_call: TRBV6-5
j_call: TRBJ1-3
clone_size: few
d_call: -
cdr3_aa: CASSYSRGRTGNTIYF
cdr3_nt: TGTGCCAGCAGTTACTCCAGGGGTCGCACTGGAAACACCATATATTTT